This TCR beta chain was retrieved from a study of low-dose radiotherapy and immunotherapy resistance in tumors. Study as a whole: The study delivered 0.5 Gy per fraction every 2 weeks to Cohort 1, totaling 6.5 Gy. On an every-two-weeks schedule, patients received intravenous nivolumab 240 mg, along with ipilimumab 1 mg/kg every six weeks. At a dose of 200 mg/m2, intravenous cyclophosphamide was given every two weeks, one day before radiation and immunotherapy.

The time point denotes: before trial treatment. cDNA synthesis used a TRAV/TRBV-specific primer set for both chains. The authors amplified TCRs for 20 to 25 PCR cycles with a constant-region primer and a V-primer adapter. TCRdb processed the reads anew with MiXCR; each CDR3 protein has one entry. This sample has 35,000 to 45,000 distinct CDR3 sequences, with about a third found just once. This clonotype was observed many times. This CDR3 region has 13 residues. The germline V and J ends were trimmed by 8 bases and 12 bases, with 20 bases remaining between them. The germline CDR1 and CDR2 sequences are WNHNN and SYGVQD (reference sequence).

The starting material was PBMCs, obtained before treatment. This TCR was recovered from a male donor with gallbladder cancer. The chain is built from TRBV10-1 and TRBJ2-1; TRBD1 is a possible D gene (6 bases). CDR3 loop: CASRDTKSPGQFF. The CDR3, as DNA: TGCGCCAGCCGGGACACCAAATCACCTGGGCAGTTCTTC.